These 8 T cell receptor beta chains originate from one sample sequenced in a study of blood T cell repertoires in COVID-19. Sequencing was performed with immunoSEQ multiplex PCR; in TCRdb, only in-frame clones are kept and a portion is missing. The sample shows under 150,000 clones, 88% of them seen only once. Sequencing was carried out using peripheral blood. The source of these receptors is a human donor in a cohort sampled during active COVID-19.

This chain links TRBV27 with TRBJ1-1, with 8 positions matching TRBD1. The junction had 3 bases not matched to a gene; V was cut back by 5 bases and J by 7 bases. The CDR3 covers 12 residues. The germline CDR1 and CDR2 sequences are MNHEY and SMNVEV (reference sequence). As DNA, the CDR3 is TGTGCCAGCAGTCCACAGGGGGTTGAAGCTTTCTTT. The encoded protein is CASSPQGVEAFF.

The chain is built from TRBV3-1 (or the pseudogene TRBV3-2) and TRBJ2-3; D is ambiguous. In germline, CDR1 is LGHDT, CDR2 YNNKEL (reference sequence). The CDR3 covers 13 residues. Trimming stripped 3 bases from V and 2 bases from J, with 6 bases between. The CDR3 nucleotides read TGTGCCAGCAGCCAGAGACTCACAGATACGCAGTATTTT. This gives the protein CASSQRLTDTQYF.

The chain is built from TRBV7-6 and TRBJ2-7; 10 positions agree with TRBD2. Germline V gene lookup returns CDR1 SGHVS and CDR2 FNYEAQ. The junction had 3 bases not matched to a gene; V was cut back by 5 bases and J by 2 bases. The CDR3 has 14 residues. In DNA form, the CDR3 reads TGTGCCAGCAGCGTAAGCGGGGGGGCCTACGAGCAGTACTTC. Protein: CASSVSGGAYEQYF.

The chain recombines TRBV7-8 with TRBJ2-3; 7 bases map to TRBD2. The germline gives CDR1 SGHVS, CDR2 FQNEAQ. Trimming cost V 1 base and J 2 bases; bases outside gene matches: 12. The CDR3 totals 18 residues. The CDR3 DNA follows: TGTGCCAGCAGCTTAGATCTCGGGAGGAGAGGCTTCACAGATACGCAGTATTTT. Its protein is CASSLDLGRRGFTDTQYF.

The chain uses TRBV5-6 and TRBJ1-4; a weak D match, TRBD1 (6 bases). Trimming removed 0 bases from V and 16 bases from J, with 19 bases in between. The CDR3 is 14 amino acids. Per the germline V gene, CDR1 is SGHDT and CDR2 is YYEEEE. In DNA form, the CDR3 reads TGTGCCAGCAGCTTGGGCCAGGGGACACGGCGTGAGTTTTTT. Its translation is CASSLGQGTRREFF.

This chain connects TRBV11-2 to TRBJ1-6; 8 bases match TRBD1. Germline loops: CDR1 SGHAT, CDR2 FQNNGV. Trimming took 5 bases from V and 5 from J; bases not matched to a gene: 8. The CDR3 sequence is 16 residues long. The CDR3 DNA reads TGTGCCAGCAGCGCACAGGGGGAGTCTAATAATTCACCCCTCCACTTT. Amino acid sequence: CASSAQGESNNSPLHF.

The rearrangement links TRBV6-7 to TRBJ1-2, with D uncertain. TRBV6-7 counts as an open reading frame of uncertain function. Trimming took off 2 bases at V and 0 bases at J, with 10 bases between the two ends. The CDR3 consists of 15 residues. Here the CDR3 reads CASSYLRISNYGYTF. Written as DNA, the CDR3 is TGTGCCAGCAGTTACCTCAGGATTTCTAACTATGGCTACACCTTC.

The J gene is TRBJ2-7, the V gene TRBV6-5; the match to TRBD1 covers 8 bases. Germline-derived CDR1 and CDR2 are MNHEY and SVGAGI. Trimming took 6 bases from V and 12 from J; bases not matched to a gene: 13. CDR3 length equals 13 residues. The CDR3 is CASSSGTGLRRYF. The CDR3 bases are TGTGCCAGCAGCTCCGGGACAGGCCTACGAAGGTACTTC.